This record covers a single TCR beta chain. Its antigen is currently not known. Base-call qualities are not available, and no considerably larger clone is one nucleotide away. The data were taken from a study of blood T cell repertoires in COVID-19 (dated by TCRdb to the early 2020s). At the level of the whole study: The collaborator samples originated in the United States, Italy and Spain and spanned the acute and convalescent phases of COVID-19. Subjects who had been exposed to COVID-19, were actively infected with it, or had recovered from it provided the deeply sampled blood TCRbeta repertoires that made up the dataset. The samples were drawn from two sources: the first 160 participants of the ongoing ImmuneRACE study, and 1,254 subjects contributed by 6 global collaborators. The repertoires were made available in a free public database intended to serve as a resource for research on the immune response to SARS-CoV-2. The prospective study material was composed of cDNA or gDNA derived from T cells, B-cell-depleted T cells, or PBMCs. Where HLA class I and class II types were available, the types were taken from metadata supplied by the sample provider, not from assay-based typing. Nearly every sample came with metadata listing a de-identified subject ID, COVID-19 status, age in years and sex. Findings and caveats that apply to the study as a whole: How much clinical and demographic metadata was included differed by source and by participant, and the metadata was provided uncurated.

The immunoSEQ Assay, a bias-controlled multiplex PCR, was used to amplify TCRbeta CDR3 regions from genomic DNA. The paper's data handling went like this. Within the assay, amplification of reference gene primers was used to estimate how many nucleated cells each sample contained. To quantify the absolute abundance of each unique TCRbeta CDR3 rearrangement, sequence reads were collapsed and filtered. Productive Simpson clonality was computed per sample as the square root of Simpson's diversity index over productive rearrangements. TCRdb stores this immuneACCESS table with in-frame sequences only. Part of the clones is absent; in the studies checked, under half of the shortfall reflects unresolved V genes, and no reason is known for the rest. V and J calls and clone size come straight from that table; D and trimming were deduced from the DNA. In this sample the table shows 55,000 to 90,000 clones, more than 75% of which occur a single time. The ten largest make up around 0.91% of the sample.

Each collaborating institution followed its own protocols to collect whole blood in K2EDTA tubes. Collaborator samples were shipped for TCRbeta analysis as frozen whole blood, isolated PBMCs, or DNA extracted from either sample type. From the cysteine up to the phenylalanine, the CDR3 has a length of 13 residues. The only DNA kept is the CDR3, 39 bases in frame from the first base. A distance of 8 bases separates the germline ends of V and J, which lose 6 bases and 0 bases respectively. The germline V gene specifies MDHEN as CDR1 and SYDVKM as CDR2. This clonotype originated in a woman in her sixties or seventies with acute or convalescent COVID-19. Sequencing was performed on peripheral blood. This chain is built from TRBV28 and TRBJ1-2; TRBD1 might be the D gene, on 5 matching bases. The CDR3 reads as follows: CASSTGANYGYTF. The DNA is TGTGCCAGCAGCACAGGAGCTAACTATGGCTACACCTTC.